This passage covers 9 T cell receptor beta chains from one sample sequenced in a study of shared clonotypes between healthy human individuals. Libraries were prepared by immunoSEQ multiplex PCR; TCRdb keeps only in-frame clonotypes and omits some of them. Of about 480,000 clones listed, about 80% are singletons. The source material was PBMCs. These receptors were collected from a woman in her thirties or forties in good health. Some clones in this sample may be carry-over from other donors' samples.

This chain connects TRBV7-2 to TRBJ2-5; D assignment may be TRBD1 or TRBD2 (5 bases each). CDR3 size: 14 residues. CDR1 SGHTA and CDR2 FQGNSA come from the germline V gene. Between the trimmed V and J ends, which lost 3 bases and 0 bases, there was a span of 8 bases. CDR3 coding DNA: TGTGCCAGCAGCTTGGGACCGTACCAAGAGACCCAGTACTTC. Amino acid sequence: CASSLGPYQETQYF.

This clone has just a few counts. This sequence joins TRBV4-3 and TRBJ2-4, with D possibly TRBD1 on 5 matching bases. V dropped 0 bases and J dropped 9 bases, with 15 bases sitting between them. The CDR3 is made up of 15 amino acids. Per germline, CDR1 LGHNA and CDR2 YSLEER. CDR3 in DNA: TGCGCCAGCAGCCAAGATTTTACCATGGGGCGCATTCAGTACTTC. Encoded protein: CASSQDFTMGRIQYF.

This chain joins TRBV5-6 and TRBJ2-2; D is undetermined. V was clipped by 0 bases and J by 5 bases, with 5 bases between them. CDR1 SGHDT and CDR2 YYEEEE come from the germline V gene. CDR3 length: 13 amino acids. The CDR3 region has the DNA TGTGCCAGCAGCTTGGATGTAACCGGGGAGCTGTTTTTT. This gives the protein CASSLDVTGELFF.

This clone has ten or more counts. This chain uses TRBV18 with TRBJ2-3, with 9 bases aligning to TRBD1. The V gene end was trimmed by 3 bases and the J gene end by 1 base; junction bases not matched to a gene: 5. There are 16 residues in the CDR3. CDR1 and CDR2 (germline): KGHSH, LQKENI. In DNA, the CDR3 is TGTGCCAGCTCACCGCTTACAGGGGGCGGCACAGATACGCAGTATTTT. Protein product: CASSPLTGGGTDTQYF.

Only a few counts were recorded for this clone. The CDR3 spells CASSVSSGRFFQGTDTQYF. The DNA of the CDR3 is TGTGCCAGCAGCGTCTCTAGCGGGAGGTTTTTCCAGGGCACAGATACGCAGTATTTT. This chain links TRBV9 with TRBJ2-3; 11 nucleotides align to TRBD2. In germline, CDR1 is SGDLS, CDR2 YYNGEE. This CDR3 spans 19 amino acids. The junction had 12 bases not matched to a gene; V was cut back by 2 bases and J by 1 base.

V and J are TRBV5-4 and TRBJ2-5, with 9 bases that match TRBD2. J gave up 2 bases and V 2 bases, and 4 bases lay outside the gene matches. The CDR3 contains 15 residues. CDR1 SGHNT and CDR2 YYREEE come from the germline V gene (reference sequence). CDR3 DNA sequence: TGTGCCAGCAGCTTCGGACTAGCGCTACAAGAGACCCAGTACTTC. It encodes CASSFGLALQETQYF.

This chain connects TRBV7-6 to TRBJ1-1; D not certain. V was clipped by 3 bases and J by 6 bases, with 14 bases between them. Germline CDR1 is SGHVS and CDR2 is FNYEAQ. The CDR3 sequence is 14 residues long. The CDR3 spells CASSFNGRFAEAFF. CDR3 coding DNA: TGTGCCAGCAGCTTCAACGGAAGATTTGCTGAAGCTTTCTTT.

This clone appeared a few times. The rearrangement uses TRBV4-3 and TRBJ1-1; maybe TRBD1 (5 bases). V was shortened by 3 bases and J by 3 bases, with 11 bases between the two germline ends. The CDR3 covers 14 residues. CDR1 and CDR2 from the germline V gene are LGHNA and YSLEER. The CDR3 bases are TGCGCCAGCAGCCACCCTGGGGGGGACACTGAAGCTTTCTTT. Its translation: CASSHPGGDTEAFF.

J is TRBJ2-1 and V is TRBV9, with 12 bases that match TRBD2. V gave up 3 bases and J gave up 7 bases; unmatched junction bases: 17. The CDR3 sequence is 19 residues long. The V gene's germline CDR1 is SGDLS and CDR2 YYNGEE. The CDR3: CASSAGTSGPLSSVNEQFF. In DNA form, the CDR3 reads TGTGCCAGCAGCGCCGGGACTAGCGGGCCCTTAAGCTCAGTAAATGAGCAGTTCTTC.